This TCR beta chain was retrieved from a study of Graves' ophthalmopathy and Graves' hyperthyroidism. Comment on this clonotype: What it binds is unknown.

TCR beta CDR3 amplification used RNA transcripts. An opening RT-PCR round employed HTBI primers and preceded a second-round multiplex PCR. Each CDR3 protein gets one entry after TCRdb re-called the multiplex PCR reads with MiXCR. In the table there are 600,000 to 950,000 distinct CDR3 sequences, 35% to 50% of which are singletons. CDR1 and CDR2 from the germline V gene are SGHKS and YYEKEE (reference sequence). The length of the CDR3 is 14 residues. Trimming cost V 7 bases and J 3 bases, with 13 bases left between them. Excluded: other autoimmune disease, uncontrolled infection, pregnancy or lactation. The study's findings and limits: The model achieved about 64% sensitivity and approximately 74% specificity for ophthalmopathy progression.

Sequencing was done on a sample of peripheral blood. This sequence joins TRBV5-5 and TRBJ1-4; possible D gene TRBD1, 5 bases. This TCR was sampled from an adult man with Graves' ophthalmopathy. In nucleotides, the CDR3 is TGTGCCAGCGGCGGGGCTATAGCTAATGAAAAACTGTTTTTT. Translating gives CASGGAIANEKLFF.